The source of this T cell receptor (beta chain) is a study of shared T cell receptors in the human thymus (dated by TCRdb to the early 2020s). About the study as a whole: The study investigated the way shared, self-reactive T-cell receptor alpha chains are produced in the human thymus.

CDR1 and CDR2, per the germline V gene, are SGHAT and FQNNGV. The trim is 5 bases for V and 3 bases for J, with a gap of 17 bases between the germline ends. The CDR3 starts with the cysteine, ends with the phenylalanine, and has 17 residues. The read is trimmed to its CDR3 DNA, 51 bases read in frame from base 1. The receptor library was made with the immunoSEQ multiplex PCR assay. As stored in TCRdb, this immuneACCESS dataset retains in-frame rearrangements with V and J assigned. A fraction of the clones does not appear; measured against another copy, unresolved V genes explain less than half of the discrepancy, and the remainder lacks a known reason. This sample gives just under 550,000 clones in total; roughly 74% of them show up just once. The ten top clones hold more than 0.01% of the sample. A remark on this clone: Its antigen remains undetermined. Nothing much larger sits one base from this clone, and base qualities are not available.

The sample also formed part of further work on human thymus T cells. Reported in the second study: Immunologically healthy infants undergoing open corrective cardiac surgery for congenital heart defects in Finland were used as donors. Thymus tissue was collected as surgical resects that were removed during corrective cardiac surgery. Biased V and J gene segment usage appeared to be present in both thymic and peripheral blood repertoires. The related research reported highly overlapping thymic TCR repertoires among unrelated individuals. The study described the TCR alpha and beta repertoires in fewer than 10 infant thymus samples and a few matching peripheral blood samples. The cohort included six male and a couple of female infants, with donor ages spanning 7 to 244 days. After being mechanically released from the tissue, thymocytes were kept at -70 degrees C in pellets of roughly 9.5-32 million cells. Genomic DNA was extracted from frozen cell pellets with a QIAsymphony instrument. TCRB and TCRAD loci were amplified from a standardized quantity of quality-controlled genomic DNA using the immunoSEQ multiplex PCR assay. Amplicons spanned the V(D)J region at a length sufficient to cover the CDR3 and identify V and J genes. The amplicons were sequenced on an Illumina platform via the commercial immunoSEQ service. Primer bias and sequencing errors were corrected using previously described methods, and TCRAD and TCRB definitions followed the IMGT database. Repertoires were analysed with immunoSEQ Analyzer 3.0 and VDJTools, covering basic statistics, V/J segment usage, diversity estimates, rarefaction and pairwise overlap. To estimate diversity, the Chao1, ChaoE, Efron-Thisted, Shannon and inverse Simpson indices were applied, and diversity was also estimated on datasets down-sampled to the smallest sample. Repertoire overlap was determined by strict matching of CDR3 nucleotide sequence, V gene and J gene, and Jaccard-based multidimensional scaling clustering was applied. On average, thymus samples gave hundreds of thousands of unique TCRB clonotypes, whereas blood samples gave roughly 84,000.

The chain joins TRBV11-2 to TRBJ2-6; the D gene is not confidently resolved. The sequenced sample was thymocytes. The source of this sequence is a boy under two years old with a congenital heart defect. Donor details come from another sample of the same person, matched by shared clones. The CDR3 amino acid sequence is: CASSPGCWVGGANVLTF. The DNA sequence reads TGTGCCAGCAGCCCAGGCTGTTGGGTTGGTGGGGCCAACGTCCTGACTTTC.